Detailed here is one TCR beta chain. Its cognate antigen is unknown. These data come from a study of T cell responses to AZD1222 COVID-19 vaccine. On the study more broadly: Pooled together were second doses at about 4 or about 12 weeks.

The table came from immunoSEQ multiplex PCR; TCRdb's copy has only in-frame clones and leaves some out. Among 85,000 to 110,000 clones, roughly 91% were seen once, and the ten largest hold 45%. Germline CDR1 is SNHLY and CDR2 is FYNNEI. This CDR3 region has 15 residues. V lost 7 bases to trimming and J lost 0 bases; unmatched junction nucleotides: 6. Notes on the study in general: Clonal diversity was possibly underestimated; the donors were predominantly white British and more often female.

The sequence was collected from an adult in good health. V and J are TRBV2 and TRBJ1-5, with 7 bases that match TRBD1. This specimen consisted of peripheral blood, obtained on day 0 of AZD1222 vaccination. The CDR3, as DNA: TGTGCCAGCACCCTACAGGGGTATAGCAATCAGCCCCAGCATTTT. Residues: CASTLQGYSNQPQHF.